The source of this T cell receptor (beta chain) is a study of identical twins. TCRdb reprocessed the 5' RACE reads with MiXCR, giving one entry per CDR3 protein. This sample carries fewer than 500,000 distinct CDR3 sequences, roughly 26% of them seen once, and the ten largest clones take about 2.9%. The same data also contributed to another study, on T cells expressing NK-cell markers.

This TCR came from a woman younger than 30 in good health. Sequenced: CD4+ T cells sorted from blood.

Here the CDR3 DNA reads TGTGCCAGCAGCTTGATAACTGACCCCCTCCACTTT. It is translated as CASSLITDPLHF. This chain links TRBV7-8 with TRBJ1-6; D is unresolved. Germline V CDR1 and CDR2: SGHVS, FQNEAQ. CDR3 length: 12 residues. Trimming removed 3 bases at V and 13 bases at J, with 10 bases between.